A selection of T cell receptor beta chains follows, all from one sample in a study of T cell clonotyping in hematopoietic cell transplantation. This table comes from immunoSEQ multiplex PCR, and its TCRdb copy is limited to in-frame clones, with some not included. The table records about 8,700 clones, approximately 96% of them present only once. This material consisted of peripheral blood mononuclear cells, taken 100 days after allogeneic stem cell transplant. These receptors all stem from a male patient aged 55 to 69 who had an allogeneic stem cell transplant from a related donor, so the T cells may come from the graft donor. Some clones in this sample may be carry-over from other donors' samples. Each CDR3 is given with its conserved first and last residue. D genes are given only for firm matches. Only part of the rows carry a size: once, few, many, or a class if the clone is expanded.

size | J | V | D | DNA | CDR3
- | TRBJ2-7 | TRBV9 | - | TGTGCCAGCAGCGCCCGCGGGCAGCAGTACTTC | CASSARGQQYF
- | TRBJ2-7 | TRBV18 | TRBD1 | TGTGCCAGCTCCCTATATCCCGCCGGGACAGGGGCTTACGAGCAGTACTTC | CASSLYPAGTGAYEQYF
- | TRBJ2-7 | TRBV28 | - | TGTGCCAGCAGTTCTCCGGATGAGTCCCGCTCCTACGAGCAGTACTTC | CASSSPDESRSYEQYF
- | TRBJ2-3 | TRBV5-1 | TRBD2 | TGCGCCAGCGGGAGGGCGGGGGTGCGGGATACGCAGTATTTT | CASGRAGVRDTQYF
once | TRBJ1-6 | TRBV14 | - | TGTGCCAGCAGCGATCTCAGGGTTTCACCCCTCCACTTT | CASSDLRVSPLHF
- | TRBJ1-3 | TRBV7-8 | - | TGTGCCAGCAGCTTGACAACCGGGTTGTCCCCTGGAAACACCATATATTTT | CASSLTTGLSPGNTIYF
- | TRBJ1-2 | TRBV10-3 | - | TGTGCCATCAGTGAGCCCAAAGAGAGGTATGGCTACACCTTC | CAISEPKERYGYTF
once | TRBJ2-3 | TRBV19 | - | TGTGCCAGTAGTGAGCGGCTGATCACAGATACGCAGTATTTT | CASSERLITDTQYF
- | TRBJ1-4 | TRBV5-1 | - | TGCGCCAGCAGCTTGGGATCAACTAATGAAAAACTGTTTTTT | CASSLGSTNEKLFF
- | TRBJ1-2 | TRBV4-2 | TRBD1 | TGTGCCAGCAGCCAGAGGGAGGGGACAGGGGGCCACTATGGCTACACCTTC | CASSQREGTGGHYGYTF
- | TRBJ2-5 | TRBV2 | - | TGTGCCAGCAGTGAGTCGGAGACCCAGTACTTC | CASSESETQYF
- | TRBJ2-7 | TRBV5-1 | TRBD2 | TGCGCCAGCAGCTTGGCCTCGGGCGGGGGGACCTCCTACGAGCAGTACTTC | CASSLASGGGTSYEQYF
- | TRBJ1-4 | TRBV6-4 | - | TGTGCCAGCAGTGACTCTACTCTTTTT | CASSDSTLF
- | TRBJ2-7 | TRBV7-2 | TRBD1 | TGTGCCAGCAGCTTAGGAGGGACAGGGGGGTACGAGCAGTACTTC | CASSLGGTGGYEQYF
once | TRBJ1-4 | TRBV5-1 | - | TGCGCCAGCAGCCGGACGGACAGTGGTGGTGAAAAACTGTTTTTT | CASSRTDSGGEKLFF
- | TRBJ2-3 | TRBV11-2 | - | TGTGCCAGCAGCTTCGAGGGGTTCGTCACAGATACGCAGTATTTT | CASSFEGFVTDTQYF
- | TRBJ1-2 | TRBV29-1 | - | TGCAGCGTTGAACGGAGTAACTATGGCTACACCTTC | CSVERSNYGYTF
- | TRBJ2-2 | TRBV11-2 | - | TGTGCCAGCAGCTTAGGGCCCTCGGACACCGGGGAGCTGTTTTTT | CASSLGPSDTGELFF
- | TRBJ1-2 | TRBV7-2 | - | TGTGCCAGCAGCTTAGCAGGCCAGGGCTATGGCTACACCTTC | CASSLAGQGYGYTF
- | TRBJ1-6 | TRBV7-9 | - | TGTGCCAGCAGCTTAGGAGGAGGGTTCGGCCTCCAATATAATTCACCCCTCCACTTT | CASSLGGGFGLQYNSPLHF
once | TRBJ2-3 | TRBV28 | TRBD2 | TGTGCCAGCAGTCCGGGGGGAGGGAAGCGGAGCACAGATACGCAGTATTTT | CASSPGGGKRSTDTQYF
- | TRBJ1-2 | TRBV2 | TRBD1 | TGTGCCGGGCGGGACAGGCGCTATGGCTACACCTTC | CAGRDRRYGYTF
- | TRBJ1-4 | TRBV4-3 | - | TGCGCCAGCAGCCGGGGCGGGGGTGAAAAACTGTTTTTT | CASSRGGGEKLFF
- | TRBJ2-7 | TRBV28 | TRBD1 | TGTGCCAGCAGTTCAGGCGGGACAGGGTCCTACGAGCAGTACTTC | CASSSGGTGSYEQYF
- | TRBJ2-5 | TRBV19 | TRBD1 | TGTGCCAGTAGTCTCGGGACAGAGCAAGAGACCCAGTACTTC | CASSLGTEQETQYF
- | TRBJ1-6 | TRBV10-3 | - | TGTGCCATCAGTGGATCGGCAGGGAAGGCCTATAATTCACCCCTCCACTTT | CAISGSAGKAYNSPLHF
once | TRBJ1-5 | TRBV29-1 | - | TGCAGCGTTGAAGGTGGGCAGCTACAAGCCCGCAATCAGCCCCAGCATTTT | CSVEGGQLQARNQPQHF
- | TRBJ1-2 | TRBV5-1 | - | TGCGCCAGCAGCGGGACGACAGCCACTAACTATGGCTACACCTTC | CASSGTTATNYGYTF
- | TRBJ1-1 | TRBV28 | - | TGTGCCAGCAGTTTACGGCAAGTCACTGAAGCTTTCTTT | CASSLRQVTEAFF
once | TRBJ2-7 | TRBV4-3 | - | TGCGCCAGCAGCCAAGATCATAGGGGGGCGGGGGAGCAGTACTTC | CASSQDHRGAGEQYF
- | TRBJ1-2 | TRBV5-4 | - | TGTGCCAGCAGCCCGCAACGGGGTCAAGTCTACACCTTC | CASSPQRGQVYTF
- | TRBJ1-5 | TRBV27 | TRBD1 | TGTGCCAGCAGTTTGGGTGAGACAGGGAATAGTCAGCCCCAGCATTTT | CASSLGETGNSQPQHF
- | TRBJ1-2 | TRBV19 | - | TGTGCCAGTAGTATGGATGGTCCAGGCCGTAGTTGCACCTTC | CASSMDGPGRSCTF
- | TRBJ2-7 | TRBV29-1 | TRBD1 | TGCAGCGTTGCGGTGGCGAGACAGGGGGTTTACGAGCAGTACTTC | CSVAVARQGVYEQYF
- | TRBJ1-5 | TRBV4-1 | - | TGCGCCAGCAGCCAAGATAACAAGCCCCAGCATTTT | CASSQDNKPQHF
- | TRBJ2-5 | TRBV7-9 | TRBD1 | TGTGCCAGCAGCTTAGCGGGACAGGAGGGGACCCAGTACTTC | CASSLAGQEGTQYF
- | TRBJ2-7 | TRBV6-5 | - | TGTGCCAGCAGTTCCCTGACAGGCCCACGAACCTACGAGCAGTACTTC | CASSSLTGPRTYEQYF
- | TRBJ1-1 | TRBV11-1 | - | TGTGCCAGCAGGAGGACAGAGAACACTGAAGCTTTCTTT | CASRRTENTEAFF
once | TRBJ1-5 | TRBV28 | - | TGTGCCAGCAGTTTAAGGCGGAATCAGCCCCAGCATTTT | CASSLRRNQPQHF
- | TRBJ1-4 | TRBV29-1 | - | TGCAGCGCCGGGACGGGTAATGAAAAACTGTTTTTT | CSAGTGNEKLFF
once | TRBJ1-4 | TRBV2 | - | TGTGCCTTATCAGGGCGGGATGAAAAACTGTTTTTT | CALSGRDEKLFF
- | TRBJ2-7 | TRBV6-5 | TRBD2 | TGTGCCAGCAGTTCTCGAGCGGGGGCGAGCTCCTACGAGCAGTACTTC | CASSSRAGASSYEQYF
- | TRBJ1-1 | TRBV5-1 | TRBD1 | TGCGCCAGCACCAATCGGGACAGGTTAAACACTGAAGCTTTCTTT | CASTNRDRLNTEAFF
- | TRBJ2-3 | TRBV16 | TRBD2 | TGTGCCAGCACCCAAGGGAGGGTCGCAGATACGCAGTATTTT | CASTQGRVADTQYF
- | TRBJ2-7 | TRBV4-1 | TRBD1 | TGCGCCAGCAGCCAAGACCAGGGGACAGGGGGAAGCGAGCAGTACTTC | CASSQDQGTGGSEQYF
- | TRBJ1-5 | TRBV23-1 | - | TGCGCCAGCAGTCAATCAGGTCCGCATCAGCCCCAGCATTTT | CASSQSGPHQPQHF